These 25 T cell receptor beta chains were sequenced from one sample in a study of PD-1 blockade in classical Hodgkin lymphoma. The time point is: newly diagnosed, previously untreated cHL patient sample. Using magnetic negative selection, the CD4+ T cells were separated out of thawed PBMCs. The repertoire was sequenced with immunoSEQ multiplex PCR; TCRdb's copy has only in-frame clones and lacks some. Among under 20,000 clones listed, under 85% were seen once. Sequenced input: CD4+ T cells from blood. The source is a human donor with classical Hodgkin lymphoma.

This clone was seen only a few times. The V and J genes are TRBV19 and TRBJ1-1; a weak D match, TRBD1 (5 bases). The CDR3 runs to 15 residues. Trimming stripped 2 bases from V and 0 bases from J, with 10 bases between. Germline loops: CDR1 LNHDA, CDR2 SQIVND (reference sequence). This CDR3 reads CASSISPGLNTEAFF. The CDR3 DNA is TGTGCCAGTAGTATAAGCCCGGGACTGAACACTGAAGCTTTCTTT.

The chain recombines TRBV29-1 with TRBJ2-2, with TRBD1 as a possible D gene (6 bases). The CDR3 length is 16 residues. V was trimmed by 6 bases and J by 6 bases, leaving 23 bases between them. Per the germline V gene, CDR1 is SQVTM and CDR2 is ANQGSEA. This CDR3 reads CSVGTPPERGPGELFF. CDR3 DNA: TGCAGCGTAGGGACACCCCCAGAGAGGGGACCCGGGGAGCTGTTTTTT.

The rearrangement joins TRBV10-3 to TRBJ2-5, with 9 bases lining up with TRBD2. The germline gives CDR1 ENHRY, CDR2 SYGVKD. The CDR3 contains 13 residues. The J segment lost 2 bases and the V segment lost 8 bases, leaving 3 bases of the junction unmatched. The CDR3 spells CAILAGGQETQYF. Written as DNA, the CDR3 is TGTGCCATCCTGGCGGGAGGGCAAGAGACCCAGTACTTC.

This chain joins TRBV19 and TRBJ2-7, with D perhaps assigned TRBD1 or TRBD2 (5 bases each). The germline gives CDR1 LNHDA, CDR2 SQIVND (reference sequence). Between the trimmed V and J ends, which lost 5 bases and 3 bases, there was a span of 14 bases. This CDR3 contains 14 residues. The CDR3 coding sequence is TGTGCCAGTAGTTTCGGGGCGGACATCTACGAGCAGTACTTC. This encodes CASSFGADIYEQYF.

The chain carries TRBV10-3 and TRBJ2-2; 9 nucleotides line up with TRBD1. The J segment lost 3 bases and the V segment lost 5 bases, leaving 1 base of the junction unmatched. The CDR3 consists of 14 residues. The germline V gene encodes CDR1 ENHRY and CDR2 SYGVKD. The CDR3 loop is CAISRTGDTGELFF. CDR3 DNA: TGTGCCATCAGTCGGACAGGGGACACCGGGGAGCTGTTTTTT.

The J gene is TRBJ2-5, the V gene TRBV7-9, with 7 bases fitting TRBD2. This CDR3 is built from 14 residues. Trimming at V came to 1 base and at J to 5 bases, leaving 4 bases not matched to a gene. From germline, CDR1 is SEHNR and CDR2 FQNEAQ (reference sequence). The DNA for the CDR3 is TGTGCCAGCAGCTTAGGCGACGGGGGGGAGACCCAGTACTTC. It codes for CASSLGDGGETQYF.

This chain connects TRBV7-7 to TRBJ2-7; D may be TRBD2 (5 bases). The germline V and J ends were trimmed by 5 bases and 3 bases, with 11 bases remaining between them. The CDR3 totals 13 residues. Germline assignment: CDR1 SSHAT and CDR2 FNYEAQ (reference sequence). DNA for the CDR3: TGTGCCAGCAGCCATCCGGGAAGCTACGAGCAGTACTTC. Protein product: CASSHPGSYEQYF.

The chain links TRBV5-6 to TRBJ2-7; 8 positions match TRBD1. This CDR3 contains 15 residues. Unmatched junction bases numbered 3, after V lost 0 bases and J lost 1 base. In germline, CDR1 is SGHDT, CDR2 YYEEEE. CDR3 nucleotides: TGTGCCAGCAGCTTGGGCCAGGGGGCTTCCTACGAGCAGTACTTC. Amino acid sequence: CASSLGQGASYEQYF.

The rearrangement joins TRBV19 to TRBJ2-3, with 7 bases fitting TRBD2. J was trimmed by 5 bases and V by 7 bases; bases with no gene match: 15. Germline loops: CDR1 LNHDA, CDR2 SQIVND (reference sequence). This CDR3 is built from 16 residues. The CDR3 is CASTTSGLRGVDTQYF. The CDR3 coding sequence is TGTGCCAGTACCACCTCGGGACTAAGGGGAGTAGATACGCAGTATTTT.

The chain has TRBV19 and TRBJ2-1, with TRBD2 as a possible D gene (5 bases). There are 15 residues in the CDR3. The ends were cut back, 8 bases at V and 0 bases at J, with 14 bases in the middle. Germline CDR1 reads LNHDA; CDR2 reads SQIVND (reference sequence). The CDR3 is CASSNTAVSYNEQFF. CDR3 nucleotides: TGTGCCAGTTCCAATACAGCGGTCTCCTACAATGAGCAGTTCTTC.

The chain has TRBV6-6 and TRBJ2-1; D not certain. The CDR3 is made up of 14 amino acids. Looked up from germline, CDR1 is MNHNY and CDR2 is SVGAGI (reference sequence). Trimming removed 2 bases from V and 5 bases from J, with 10 bases in between. Here the CDR3 reads CASSYRQRDNEQFF. The CDR3 DNA reads as TGTGCCAGCAGTTACAGGCAAAGAGACAATGAGCAGTTCTTC.

This chain connects TRBV6-1 to TRBJ2-1, with a possible D match to TRBD2 (5 bases). CDR1 MNHNS and CDR2 SASEGT come from the germline V gene. This CDR3 comprises 16 residues. V lost 2 bases and J 4 bases, leaving 15 bases between the germline ends. CDR3 sequence: CASSETGSGPYNEQFF. The CDR3 nucleotides are TGTGCCAGCAGTGAAACTGGGAGCGGACCTTACAATGAGCAGTTCTTC.

V is TRBV15 and J is TRBJ1-2; 9 bases map to TRBD1. This CDR3 is built from 17 residues. The ends lost 0 bases at V and 4 bases at J; junction bases unmatched: 9. Germline assignment: CDR1 LNHNV and CDR2 YYDKDF (reference sequence). CDR3 region: CATSRDIQGAGLYGYTF. CDR3 nucleotides: TGTGCCACCAGCAGAGATATACAGGGGGCCGGTCTCTATGGCTACACCTTC.

The rearrangement links TRBV7-8 to TRBJ2-1; D may match TRBD1 or TRBD2 (5 bases each). The germline CDR1 and CDR2 sequences are SGHVS and FQNEAQ. With 10 bases removed from V and 9 bases from J, the gap between germline ends came to 22 bases. This CDR3 has 14 amino acids. For the CDR3, the DNA is TGTGCCACCAAACCAGAGAGGGGAATCTCTGAGCAGTTCTTC. It codes for CATKPERGISEQFF.

The chain combines TRBV11-2 with TRBJ2-3; D is ambiguous. This CDR3 is 15 amino acids long. CDR1 and CDR2 from the germline V gene are SGHAT and FQNNGV. Trimming shortened V by 1 base and J by 1 base, and 9 bases separated the two germline ends. DNA for the CDR3: TGTGCCAGCAGCTTAGTGGTCGGACGCACAGATACGCAGTATTTT. Its protein is CASSLVVGRTDTQYF.

The CDR3 region is CASSFDRVAEKLFF. CDR3 coding DNA: TGTGCCAGCAGCTTCGACAGGGTTGCAGAAAAACTGTTTTTT. The gene calls are TRBV7-9 and TRBJ1-4, with 7 bases lining up with TRBD1. The V gene's germline CDR1 is SEHNR and CDR2 FQNEAQ (reference sequence). CDR3 length equals 14 residues. The trim removed 3 bases at V and 8 bases at J, leaving 6 bases unmatched.

The gene calls are TRBV6-6 and TRBJ1-3; D possibly corresponds to TRBD1 (5 bases). The CDR3 has 14 residues. V was shortened by 6 bases and J by 4 bases, with 13 bases between the two germline ends. The V gene's germline CDR1 is MNHNY and CDR2 SVGAGI (reference sequence). The CDR3 nucleotides read TGTGCCAGCAGACTCGGGGACCCCGGAAACACCATATATTTT. Translating it yields CASRLGDPGNTIYF.

This clone was observed once. The rearrangement joins TRBV5-1 to TRBJ2-7; the match to TRBD1 covers 7 bases. V shed 3 bases, J shed 6 bases, and the junction held 9 bases outside the gene matches. This CDR3 spans 14 amino acids. Germline values: CDR1 SGHRS, CDR2 YFSETQ. The CDR3 nucleotides are TGCGCCAGCAGCTCGGACAGGTTGGGGGCCGAGCAGTACTTC. This translates into CASSSDRLGAEQYF.

J is TRBJ2-2 and V is TRBV4-2, with TRBD2 identical over 7 bases. V was pared by 0 bases and J by 0 bases, with 13 bases of the junction left unmatched. The V gene's germline CDR1 is LGHNA and CDR2 YNFKEQ. The CDR3 is 20 residues long. This CDR3 reads CASSQEFVAGEAANTGELFF. The DNA for the CDR3 is TGTGCCAGCAGCCAAGAATTTGTTGCGGGGGAAGCCGCGAACACCGGGGAGCTGTTTTTT.

The chain joins TRBV7-2 to TRBJ2-2, with 9 bases fitting TRBD2. Germline loops: CDR1 SGHTA, CDR2 FQGNSA. Unmatched junction bases numbered 2, after V lost 3 bases and J lost 6 bases. The CDR3 spans 14 residues. CDR3 amino acids: CASSLGTSPGELFF. CDR3 nucleotide sequence: TGTGCCAGCAGCTTGGGGACTAGCCCCGGGGAGCTGTTTTTT.

The chain carries TRBV28 and TRBJ1-1; unclear D gene. The CDR3 is 15 residues long. The V end was cut by 4 bases, the J end by 4 bases, with 16 bases between. Per germline, CDR1 MDHEN and CDR2 SYDVKM. In DNA, the CDR3 is TGTGCCAGCAGTTCTACCCTGCCTCTGGGCACTGAAGCTTTCTTT. Its protein product is CASSSTLPLGTEAFF.

This chain uses TRBV7-9 with TRBJ2-7, with TRBD2 as a possible D gene (6 bases). Trimming stripped 5 bases from V and 6 bases from J, with 14 bases between. The CDR3 totals 13 residues. The germline CDR1 and CDR2 sequences are SEHNR and FQNEAQ (reference sequence). CDR3 amino acids: CASSLKLGGEQYF. DNA for the CDR3: TGTGCCAGCAGCCTTAAACTGGGGGGCGAGCAGTACTTC.

V gene TRBV6-5 combines with J gene TRBJ1-2; 9 bases match TRBD1. The ends lost 4 bases at V and 3 bases at J; junction bases unmatched: 3. This CDR3 spans 14 amino acids. In germline, CDR1 is MNHEY, CDR2 SVGAGI. CDR3 in DNA: TGTGCCAGCAGTTCTCGACAGGGGGACTATGGCTACACCTTC. Protein sequence: CASSSRQGDYGYTF.

The chain recombines TRBV5-1 with TRBJ2-5, with 10 bases that match TRBD1. The J call may be in error: the DNA end matches TRBJ2-7 better. The CDR3 is 14 residues long. Per germline, CDR1 SGHRS and CDR2 YFSETQ. The CDR3 region has the DNA TGCGCCAGCAGCTTGGGACAGGGGGCGTACGAGCAGTACTTC. It is translated as CASSLGQGAYEQYF.

A single count supports this clone. J is TRBJ2-5 and V is TRBV5-1; 7 bases fit TRBD2. This CDR3 is 15 amino acids long. Germline CDR1 SGHRS, CDR2 YFSETQ. With V trimmed by 2 bases and J by 4 bases, 8 bases remained unmatched. The CDR3 spells CASSLTLTGGETQYF. Written as DNA, the CDR3 is TGCGCCAGCAGCTTAACATTAACGGGGGGAGAGACCCAGTACTTC.